The rows below give T cell receptor beta chains drawn from one sample of a study of OX40 agonist ivuxolimab in advanced cancers. The protocol was immunoSEQ multiplex PCR, while the TCRdb copy is restricted to in-frame clones and leaves out a portion. Among approximately 84,000 clones, 89% were seen once, and the ten largest hold 0.19%. The input for sequencing was CD4+ or CD8+ T cells sorted from blood, taken in a trial of the OX40 agonist ivuxolimab. All receptors come from an adult with an advanced solid tumor such as melanoma, head and neck, liver or kidney cancer. Both conserved end residues are part of each CDR3. The order of the fields is J gene, V gene, clone size, D gene, CDR3 DNA, CDR3 protein. The D gene is left open where the match is weak. Not all rows give a size; the values are once, few, many and, for expanded clones, a class.

TRBJ2-3	TRBV9	NA	NA	TGTGCCAGCAGCGTGCTCAGCGGGCGCACAGATACGCAGTATTTT	CASSVLSGRTDTQYF
TRBJ2-7	TRBV9	NA	NA	TGTGCCAGCAGCGTATACGCTACGAGCTCCTACGAGCAGTACTTC	CASSVYATSSYEQYF
TRBJ2-1	TRBV5-1	NA	TRBD1	TGCGCCAGCAGCTTGACCGCGGGACAGGGGGCCGGGAATGAGCAGTTCTTC	CASSLTAGQGAGNEQFF
TRBJ2-5	TRBV5-1	NA	NA	TGCGCCAGCAGCCGTCGGACCGCGGGTGAGACCCAGTACTTC	CASSRRTAGETQYF
TRBJ2-5	TRBV18	NA	NA	TGTGCCAGCTCACCGTATCGGGCGGACCAAGAGACCCAGTACTTC	CASSPYRADQETQYF
TRBJ1-2	TRBV6-1	NA	TRBD1	TGTGCCAGCAGTGTGGAGGCAGGGGGAGTGTTAACCTTC	CASSVEAGGVLTF
TRBJ1-1	TRBV29-1	NA	TRBD1	TGCAGCGCGATACAGGGGTTTACTGAAGCTTTCTTT	CSAIQGFTEAFF
TRBJ1-3	TRBV19	NA	TRBD1	TGTGCCAGTCGAGGACAGGGTCCAGGAAACACCATATATTTT	CASRGQGPGNTIYF
TRBJ1-4	TRBV20-1	NA	NA	TGCAGTGCTAGGGAATATGAAAAACTGTTTTTT	CSAREYEKLFF
TRBJ1-4	TRBV19	NA	NA	TGTGCCAGTAGTATAGGAGGGGTTCGGGAAAAACTGTTTTTT	CASSIGGVREKLFF
TRBJ2-7	TRBV30	NA	TRBD2	TGTGCCTGGAGTTGGACTAGCGGGCTCTACGAGCAGTACTTC	CAWSWTSGLYEQYF
TRBJ1-5	TRBV6-5	once	TRBD1	TGTGCCAGCCAAATGGGACAGGGCGGTCAGCCCCAGCATTTT	CASQMGQGGQPQHF
TRBJ2-3	TRBV7-2	NA	TRBD2	TGTGCCAGCAGAAAAAGCGGGGCGGGGGATACGCAGTATTTT	CASRKSGAGDTQYF
TRBJ2-7	TRBV5-1	NA	TRBD2	TGCGCCAGCAGCCATGGGACTAGCATAACCGACGAGCAGTACTTC	CASSHGTSITDEQYF
TRBJ1-1	TRBV28	NA	NA	TGTGCCAGCAGTTTAGGGGGCAGGCACACTGAAGCTTTCTTT	CASSLGGRHTEAFF
TRBJ2-1	TRBV7-7	NA	NA	TGTGCTAGCAGCTTAGGTAATCACAATGAGCAGTTCTTC	CASSLGNHNEQFF
TRBJ1-3	TRBV6-5	NA	NA	TGTGCCAGCTGTAGAACGGTTGGAAACACCATATATTTT	CASCRTVGNTIYF
TRBJ1-1	TRBV28	NA	NA	TGTGCCAGCAGTTTATTCGGCCATCGCGGGGCTTTCTTT	CASSLFGHRGAFF
TRBJ2-5	TRBV5-1	NA	TRBD1	TGCGCCAGCAGCCCTAGACAGGGTTCACGAGAGACCCAGTACTTC	CASSPRQGSRETQYF
TRBJ2-5	TRBV2	NA	NA	TGTGCCAGCAGTGTTGCCAGCTCTGCAGAGACCCAGTACTTC	CASSVASSAETQYF
TRBJ1-5	TRBV15	NA	TRBD1	TGTGCCACCAGCAGGACAGGGAATCAGCCCCAGCATTTT	CATSRTGNQPQHF
TRBJ2-5	TRBV5-4	once	TRBD2	TGTGCCAGCAGTCGGGGGGGCAGAGGGGAGACCCAGTACTTC	CASSRGGRGETQYF
TRBJ2-5	TRBV7-3	NA	TRBD1	TGTGCCAGCAGCCAGGGACAGGGTGAGACCCAGTACTTC	CASSQGQGETQYF
TRBJ2-1	TRBV5-8	NA	TRBD2	TGTGCCAGCAGCTTACTAGCGCGAGAGCAGTTCTTC	CASSLLAREQFF
TRBJ1-4	TRBV5-1	NA	TRBD1	TGCGCCAGCAGCTTGACAGGGGGCGGAACTAATGAAAAACTGTTTTTT	CASSLTGGGTNEKLFF
TRBJ2-1	TRBV7-3	NA	NA	TGTGCCAGCAGGTACCTTAACAATGAGCAGTTCTTC	CASRYLNNEQFF
TRBJ1-1	TRBV28	few	NA	TGTGCCAGCAGTTCGGCACAGGTGAACACTGAAGCTTTCTTT	CASSSAQVNTEAFF
TRBJ1-2	TRBV28	NA	NA	TGTGCCAGCAGTCTCGGGACACCACGCTCCCTAATCGGGTACACCTTC	CASSLGTPRSLIGYTF
TRBJ1-3	TRBV5-8	once	NA	TGTGCCAGCAGCCAGGGTGTCCGAAACACCATATATTTT	CASSQGVRNTIYF
TRBJ1-6	TRBV23-1	NA	TRBD1	TGCGCCAGCAGTCAGTCCGGGACAGATAATTCACCCCTCCACTTT	CASSQSGTDNSPLHF
TRBJ1-1	TRBV28	NA	TRBD1	TGTGCCAGCAACCGACCGGGGACAGGGACGAACACTGAAGCTTTCTTT	CASNRPGTGTNTEAFF
TRBJ1-2	TRBV28	NA	NA	TGTGCCAGCAGTTTAAAGGCAGACTATGGCTACACCTTC	CASSLKADYGYTF
TRBJ1-5	TRBV19	NA	NA	TGTGCCAGTAGGACCGACTGGTTCAATCAGCCCCAGCATTTT	CASRTDWFNQPQHF
TRBJ2-3	TRBV29-1	NA	NA	TGCAGCGTTGGGCAGAGGGTAACAGATACGCAGTATTTT	CSVGQRVTDTQYF
TRBJ1-1	TRBV11-1	NA	NA	TGTGCCAGCAGCCGTCAGAGGGAGACTGAAGCTTTCTTT	CASSRQRETEAFF
TRBJ1-6	TRBV6-1	NA	NA	TGTGCCAGCCGCCGGGACGTCGGGTCACCCCTCCACTTT	CASRRDVGSPLHF
TRBJ2-1	TRBV29-1	NA	TRBD2	TGCAGCGTTCTAAGCCGCGGGAGTGTCAATGAGCAGTTCTTC	CSVLSRGSVNEQFF
TRBJ2-2	TRBV5-1	NA	NA	TGCGCCAGCAGCTTATCTGCGGGGACCGGGGAGCTGTTTTTT	CASSLSAGTGELFF
TRBJ2-2	TRBV11-2	NA	NA	TGTGCCAGCAGCCCACTAAGAGGGGGGAACACCGGGGAGCTGTTTTTT	CASSPLRGGNTGELFF
TRBJ2-1	TRBV5-1	NA	NA	TGCGCCAGCAGCTTGAGAAGCGGACAATACAATGAGCAGTTCTTC	CASSLRSGQYNEQFF
TRBJ2-7	TRBV27	NA	NA	TGTGCCAGCAGCTCTCAAGTTTGGGGCGAGCAGTACTTC	CASSSQVWGEQYF
TRBJ2-2	TRBV25-1	NA	NA	TGTGCCAGCAGTGACCCGGCGGAATACACCGGGGAGCTGTTTTTT	CASSDPAEYTGELFF